This T cell receptor beta chain was found in a study of T cells after yellow fever vaccination. This clonotype came up many times. Each CDR3 protein is one row after TCRdb ran MiXCR on the 5' RACE reads. The data hold over 20,000 distinct CDR3 sequences, with 4.5% to 6% observed a single time. The CDR3 loop spans 15 amino acids. V was pared by 5 bases and J by 9 bases, with 5 bases of the junction left unmatched. The germline CDR1 and CDR2 sequences are SGHTA and FQGNSA. The chain combines TRBV7-2 with TRBJ2-1, with 15 bases matching TRBD2. The TCR was taken from a man aged 30 to 45 who received the YFV17D yellow fever vaccine. The sample here was PBMCs, either bulk or a sorted T-cell subset (CD4+, CD8+, memory, or dextramer-sorted; not recorded which), taken 15 days after the yellow fever booster vaccination. CDR3 DNA: TGTGCCAGCAGCAAGGGACTAGCGGGAGGAGTTGAGCAGTTCTTC. It yields the protein CASSKGLAGGVEQFF.